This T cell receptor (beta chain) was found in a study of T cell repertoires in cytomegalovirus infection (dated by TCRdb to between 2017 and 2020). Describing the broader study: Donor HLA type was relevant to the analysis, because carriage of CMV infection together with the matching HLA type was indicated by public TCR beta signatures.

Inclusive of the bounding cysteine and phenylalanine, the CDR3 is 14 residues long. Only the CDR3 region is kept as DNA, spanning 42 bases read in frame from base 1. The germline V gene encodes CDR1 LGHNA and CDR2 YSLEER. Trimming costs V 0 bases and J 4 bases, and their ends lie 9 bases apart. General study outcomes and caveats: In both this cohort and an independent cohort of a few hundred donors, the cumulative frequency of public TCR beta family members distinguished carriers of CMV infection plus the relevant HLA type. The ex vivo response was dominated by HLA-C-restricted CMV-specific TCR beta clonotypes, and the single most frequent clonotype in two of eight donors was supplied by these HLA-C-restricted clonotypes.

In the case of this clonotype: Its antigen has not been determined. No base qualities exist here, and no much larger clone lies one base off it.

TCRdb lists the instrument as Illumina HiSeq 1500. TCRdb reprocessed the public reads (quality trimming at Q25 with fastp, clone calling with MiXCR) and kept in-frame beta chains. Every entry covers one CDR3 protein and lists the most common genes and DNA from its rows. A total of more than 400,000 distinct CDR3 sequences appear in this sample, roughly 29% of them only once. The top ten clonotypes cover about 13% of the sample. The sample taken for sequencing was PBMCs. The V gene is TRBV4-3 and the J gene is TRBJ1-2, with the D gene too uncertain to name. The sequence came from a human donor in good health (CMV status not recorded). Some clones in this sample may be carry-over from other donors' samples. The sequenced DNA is TGCGCCAGCAGCCAAGATCGGACGAGCTATGGCTACACCTTC. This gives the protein CASSQDRTSYGYTF.